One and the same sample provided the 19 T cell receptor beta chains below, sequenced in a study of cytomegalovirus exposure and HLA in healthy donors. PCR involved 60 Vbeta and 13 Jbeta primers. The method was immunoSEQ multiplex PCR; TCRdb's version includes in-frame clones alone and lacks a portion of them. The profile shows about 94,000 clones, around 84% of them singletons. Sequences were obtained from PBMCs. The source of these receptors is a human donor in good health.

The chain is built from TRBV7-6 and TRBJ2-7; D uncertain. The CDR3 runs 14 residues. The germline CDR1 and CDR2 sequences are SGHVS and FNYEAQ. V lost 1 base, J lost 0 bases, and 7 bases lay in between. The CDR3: CASSLVATSYEQYF. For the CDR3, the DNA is TGTGCCAGCAGCTTAGTAGCTACCTCCTACGAGCAGTACTTC.

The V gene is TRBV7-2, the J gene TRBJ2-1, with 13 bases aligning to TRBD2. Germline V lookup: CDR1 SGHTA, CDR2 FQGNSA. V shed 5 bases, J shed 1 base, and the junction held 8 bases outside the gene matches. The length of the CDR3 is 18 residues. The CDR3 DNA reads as TGTGCCAGCAGCCACGGACTAGCGGGGGCCTCATCCTACAATGAGCAGTTCTTC. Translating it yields CASSHGLAGASSYNEQFF.

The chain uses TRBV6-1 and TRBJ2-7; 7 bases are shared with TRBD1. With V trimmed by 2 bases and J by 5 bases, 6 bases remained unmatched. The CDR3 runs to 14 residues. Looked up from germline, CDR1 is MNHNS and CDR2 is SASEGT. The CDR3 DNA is TGTGCCAGCAGTGAAATAAGGGGGCAGGACGAGCAGTACTTC. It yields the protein CASSEIRGQDEQYF.

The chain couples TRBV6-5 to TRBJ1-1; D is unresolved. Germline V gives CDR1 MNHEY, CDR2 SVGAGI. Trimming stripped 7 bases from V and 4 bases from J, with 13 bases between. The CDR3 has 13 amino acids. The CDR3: CASTSGRSTEAFF. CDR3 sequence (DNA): TGTGCCAGCACCTCGGGGAGAAGCACTGAAGCTTTCTTT.

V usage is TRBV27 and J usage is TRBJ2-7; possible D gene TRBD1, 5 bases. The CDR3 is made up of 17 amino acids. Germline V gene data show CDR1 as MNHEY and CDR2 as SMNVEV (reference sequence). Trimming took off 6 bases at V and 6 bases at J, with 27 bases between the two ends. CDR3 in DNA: TGTGCCAGCAGCCGACCCATGCCCGCGGTGTTGGGGCTCGAGCAGTACTTC. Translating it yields CASSRPMPAVLGLEQYF.

This CDR3 is CASSPPSVETQYF. For the CDR3, the DNA is TGTGCCAGCTCACCCCCCAGCGTAGAGACCCAGTACTTC. The J gene is TRBJ2-5, the V gene TRBV18; no clear D gene. The V end was cut by 3 bases, the J end by 4 bases, with 9 bases between. Looked up from germline, CDR1 is KGHSH and CDR2 is LQKENI. The CDR3 totals 13 residues.

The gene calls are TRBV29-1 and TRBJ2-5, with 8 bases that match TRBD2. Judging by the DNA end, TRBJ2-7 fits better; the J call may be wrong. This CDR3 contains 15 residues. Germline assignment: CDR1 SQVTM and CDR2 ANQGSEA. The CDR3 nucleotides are TGCAGCGTATGCACCGGGACTAGTAATTTCTGCGAGCAGTACTTC. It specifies CSVCTGTSNFCEQYF.

CDR3 bases: TGTGCCAGCGGACAGGGGGCAGGAGGCTACACCTTC. Protein sequence: CASGQGAGGYTF. V and J are TRBV28 and TRBJ1-2; 11 bases are a match to TRBD1. J gave up 8 bases and V 8 bases, and 4 bases lay outside the gene matches. The CDR3 runs to 12 residues. The germline V gene has CDR1 MDHEN and CDR2 SYDVKM.

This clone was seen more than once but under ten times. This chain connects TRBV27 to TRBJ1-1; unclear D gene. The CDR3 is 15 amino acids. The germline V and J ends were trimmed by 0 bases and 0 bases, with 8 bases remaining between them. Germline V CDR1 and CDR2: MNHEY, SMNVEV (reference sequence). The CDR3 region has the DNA TGTGCCAGCAGTTTATCGGCCGTCCTGAACACTGAAGCTTTCTTT. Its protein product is CASSLSAVLNTEAFF.

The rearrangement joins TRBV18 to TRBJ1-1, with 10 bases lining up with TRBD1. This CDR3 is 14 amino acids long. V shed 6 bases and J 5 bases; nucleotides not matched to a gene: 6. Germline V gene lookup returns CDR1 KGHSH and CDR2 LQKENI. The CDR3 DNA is TGTGCCAGCTCCCCGACAGGGGGCGGAACTGAAGCTTTCTTT. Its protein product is CASSPTGGGTEAFF.

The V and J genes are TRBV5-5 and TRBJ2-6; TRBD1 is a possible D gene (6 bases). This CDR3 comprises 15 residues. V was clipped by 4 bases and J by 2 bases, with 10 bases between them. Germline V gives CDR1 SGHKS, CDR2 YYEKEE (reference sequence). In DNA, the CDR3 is TGTGCCAGCAGCGGACACAGGGCTGGGGCCAACGTCCTGACTTTC. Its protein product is CASSGHRAGANVLTF.

This CDR3 is CASSFQAASNEQFF. For the CDR3, the DNA is TGTGCCAGCAGTTTTCAGGCCGCCTCCAATGAGCAGTTCTTC. The chain couples TRBV27 to TRBJ2-1; D uncertain. Germline V lookup: CDR1 MNHEY, CDR2 SMNVEV (reference sequence). The CDR3 runs to 14 residues. The germline V and J ends were trimmed by 3 bases and 6 bases, with 12 bases remaining between them.

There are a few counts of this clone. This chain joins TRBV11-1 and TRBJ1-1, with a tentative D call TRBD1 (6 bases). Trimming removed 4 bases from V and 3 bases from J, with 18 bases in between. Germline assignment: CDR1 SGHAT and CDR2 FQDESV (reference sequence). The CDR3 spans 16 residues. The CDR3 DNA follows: TGTGCCAGCAGCTCCCCTACAGGGACGGGGTACACTGAAGCTTTCTTT. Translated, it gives CASSSPTGTGYTEAFF.

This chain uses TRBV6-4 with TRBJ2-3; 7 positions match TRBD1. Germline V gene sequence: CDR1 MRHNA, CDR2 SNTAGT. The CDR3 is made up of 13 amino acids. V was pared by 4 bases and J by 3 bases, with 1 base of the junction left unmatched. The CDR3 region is CASSGDSTDTQYF. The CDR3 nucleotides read TGTGCCAGCAGTGGGGACAGTACAGATACGCAGTATTTT.

CDR3 sequence: CASKGDYRTEAFF. The CDR3 DNA is TGTGCCAGCAAAGGGGATTATAGAACTGAAGCTTTCTTT. The chain combines TRBV27 with TRBJ1-1; the D gene is possibly TRBD1 (5 bases). V lost 7 bases and J lost 5, with 14 bases in between. This CDR3 spans 13 amino acids. Germline values: CDR1 MNHEY, CDR2 SMNVEV (reference sequence).

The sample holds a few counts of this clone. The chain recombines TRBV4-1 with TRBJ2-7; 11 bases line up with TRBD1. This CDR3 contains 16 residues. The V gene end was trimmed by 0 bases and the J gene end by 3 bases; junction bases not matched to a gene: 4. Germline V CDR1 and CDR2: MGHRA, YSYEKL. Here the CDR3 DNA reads TGCGCCAGCAGCCAAGATGAAGGGACAGGGGGCTACGAGCAGTACTTC. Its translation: CASSQDEGTGGYEQYF.

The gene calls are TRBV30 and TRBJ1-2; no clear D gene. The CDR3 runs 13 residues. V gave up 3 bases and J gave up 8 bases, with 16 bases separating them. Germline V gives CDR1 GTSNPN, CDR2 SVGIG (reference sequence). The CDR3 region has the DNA TGTGCCTGGAGCTTGCTGTCGGGAAGGGGCTACACCTTC. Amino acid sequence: CAWSLLSGRGYTF.

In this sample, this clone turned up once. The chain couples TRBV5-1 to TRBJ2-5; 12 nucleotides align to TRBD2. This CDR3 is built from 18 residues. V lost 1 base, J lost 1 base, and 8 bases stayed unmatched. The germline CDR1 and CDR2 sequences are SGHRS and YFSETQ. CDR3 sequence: CASSLRLAGVGGQETQYF. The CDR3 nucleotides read TGCGCCAGCAGCTTGAGACTAGCGGGAGTGGGGGGCCAAGAGACCCAGTACTTC. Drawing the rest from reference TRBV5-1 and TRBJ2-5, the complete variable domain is KAGVTQTPRYLIKTRGQQVTLSCSPISGHRSVSWYQQTPGQGLQFLFEYFSETQRNKGNFPGRFSGRQFSNSRSEMNVSTLELGDSALYLCASSLRLAGVGGQETQYFGPGTRLLVL.

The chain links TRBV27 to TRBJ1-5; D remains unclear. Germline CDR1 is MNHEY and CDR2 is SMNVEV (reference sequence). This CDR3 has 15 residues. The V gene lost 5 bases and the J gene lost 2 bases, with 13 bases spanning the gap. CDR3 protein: CASSPQARGNQPQHF. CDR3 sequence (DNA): TGTGCCAGCAGTCCCCAGGCCCGAGGCAATCAGCCCCAGCATTTT.